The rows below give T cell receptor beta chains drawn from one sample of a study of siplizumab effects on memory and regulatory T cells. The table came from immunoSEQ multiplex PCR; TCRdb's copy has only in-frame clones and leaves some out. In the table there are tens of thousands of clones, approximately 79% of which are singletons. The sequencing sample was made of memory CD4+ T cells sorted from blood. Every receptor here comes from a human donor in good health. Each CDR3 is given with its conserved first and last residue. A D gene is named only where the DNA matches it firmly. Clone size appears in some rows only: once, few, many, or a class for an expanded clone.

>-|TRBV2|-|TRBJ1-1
CASGGLQARTEAFF
TGTGCCAGTGGGGGATTACAGGCGCGCACTGAAGCTTTCTTT
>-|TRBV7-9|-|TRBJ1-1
CASSQNTEAFF
TGTGCCAGCAGCCAAAACACTGAAGCTTTCTTT
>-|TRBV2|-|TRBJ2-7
CASRRGYEQYF
TGTGCCAGCAGGAGGGGCTACGAGCAGTACTTC
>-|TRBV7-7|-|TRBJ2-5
CASSLGDSQETQYF
TGTGCCAGCAGCTTAGGGGACTCCCAAGAGACCCAGTACTTC
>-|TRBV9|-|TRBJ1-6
CASNKRVDNSPLHF
TGTGCCAGCAACAAAAGGGTAGATAATTCACCCCTCCACTTT
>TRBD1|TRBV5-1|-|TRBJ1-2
CASSRGQLYGYTF
TGCGCCAGCAGCAGGGGACAGCTCTATGGCTACACCTTC
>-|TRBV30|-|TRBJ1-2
CAWSEDRMGVDYGYTF
TGTGCCTGGAGTGAAGACAGGATGGGGGTGGACTATGGCTACACCTTC
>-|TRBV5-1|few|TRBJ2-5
CASSLEGGQETQYF
TGCGCCAGCAGCTTGGAGGGGGGGCAGGAGACCCAGTACTTC
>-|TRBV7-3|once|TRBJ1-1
CASSQGREVTEAFF
TGTGCCAGCAGCCAAGGCAGGGAGGTAACTGAAGCTTTCTTT
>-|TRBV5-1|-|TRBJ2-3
CASSERGGPSTDTQYF
TGCGCCAGCAGCGAACGTGGGGGGCCAAGCACAGATACGCAGTATTTT
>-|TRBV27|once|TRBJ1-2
CASSPPWGRGTYGYTF
TGTGCCAGCAGTCCGCCCTGGGGCAGGGGAACCTATGGCTACACCTTC
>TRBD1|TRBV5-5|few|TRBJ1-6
CASSLAGTENSPLHF
TGTGCCAGCAGCTTAGCAGGGACAGAAAATTCACCCCTCCACTTT
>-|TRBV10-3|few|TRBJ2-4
CAISESEFLAKNIQYF
TGTGCCATCAGTGAGTCAGAGTTCCTAGCCAAAAACATTCAGTACTTC
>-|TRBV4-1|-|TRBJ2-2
CASSQGDTNTGELFF
TGCGCCAGCAGCCAAGGGGATACGAACACCGGGGAGCTGTTTTTT
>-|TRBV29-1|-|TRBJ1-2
CSVVGRGLNYGYTF
TGCAGCGTTGTGGGTAGGGGACTTAACTATGGCTACACCTTC
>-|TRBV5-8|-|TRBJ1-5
CASSPWERQPQHF
TGTGCCAGCAGCCCTTGGGAGCGTCAGCCCCAGCATTTT
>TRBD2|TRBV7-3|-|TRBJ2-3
CASSKGLAGGTDTQYF
TGTGCCAGCAGCAAAGGACTAGCGGGGGGAACAGATACGCAGTATTTT
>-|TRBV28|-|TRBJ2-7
CASSLSTTYEQYF
TGTGCCAGCAGTTTATCTACGACCTACGAGCAGTACTTC
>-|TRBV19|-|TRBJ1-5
CASSRTVSNQPQHF
TGTGCCAGTAGTAGGACGGTAAGCAATCAGCCCCAGCATTTT
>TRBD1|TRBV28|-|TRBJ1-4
CASSSGTGVEKLFF
TGTGCCAGCAGTTCCGGGACAGGGGTTGAAAAACTGTTTTTT
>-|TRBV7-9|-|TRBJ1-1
CASSLGWGGPDLNTEAFF
TGTGCCAGCAGCTTAGGATGGGGGGGCCCCGACCTCAACACTGAAGCTTTCTTT
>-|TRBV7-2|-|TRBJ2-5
CASRYSRTQETQYF
TGTGCCAGCAGATATTCCCGCACCCAAGAGACCCAGTACTTC
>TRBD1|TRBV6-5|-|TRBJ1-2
CASSNPGQGHYGYTF
TGTGCCAGCAGCAATCCGGGACAGGGGCACTATGGCTACACCTTC
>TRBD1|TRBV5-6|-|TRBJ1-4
CASSFRQQKGGEKLFF
TGTGCCAGCAGCTTTCGGCAGCAGAAAGGGGGCGAAAAACTGTTTTTT
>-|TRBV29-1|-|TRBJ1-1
CSAVTNMNTEAFF
TGCAGCGCCGTGACAAACATGAACACTGAAGCTTTCTTT
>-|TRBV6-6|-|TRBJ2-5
CASSYLEEGTQYF
TGTGCCAGCAGTTACCTGGAGGAGGGGACCCAGTACTTC
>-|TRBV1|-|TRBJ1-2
CTSSPEGVYGYTF
TGCACCAGCAGCCCGGAAGGGGTCTATGGCTACACCTTC
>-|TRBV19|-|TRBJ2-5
CASSIHRFETQYF
TGTGCCAGTAGTATCCACAGGTTCGAGACCCAGTACTTC
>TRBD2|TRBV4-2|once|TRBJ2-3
CASSQVPSGGVAQYF
TGTGCCAGCAGCCAAGTCCCTAGCGGGGGGGTGGCGCAGTATTTT
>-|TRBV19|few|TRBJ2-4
CARTETDLAKNIQYF
TGTGCCAGGACTGAAACGGATCTAGCCAAAAACATTCAGTACTTC
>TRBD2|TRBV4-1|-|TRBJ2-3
CASSQRRLAGWEDTQYF
TGCGCCAGCAGCCAAAGGAGGCTAGCGGGGTGGGAAGATACGCAGTATTTT
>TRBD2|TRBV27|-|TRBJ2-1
CASRRTSGYNEQFF
TGTGCCAGCAGACGGACTAGCGGGTACAATGAGCAGTTCTTC
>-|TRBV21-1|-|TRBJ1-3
CASSKITPWSFSGNTIYF
TGTGCCAGCAGCAAAATAACACCCTGGTCATTCTCTGGAAACACCATATATTTT
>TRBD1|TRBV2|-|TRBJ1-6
CASSGTGVGNSPLHF
TGTGCCAGCAGTGGGACAGGCGTGGGCAATTCACCCCTCCACTTT
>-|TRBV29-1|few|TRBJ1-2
CSLGTSYGYTF
TGCAGCCTGGGGACAAGCTATGGCTACACCTTC
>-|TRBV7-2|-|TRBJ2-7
CASSLGVPGKRGEQYF
TGTGCCAGCAGCTTAGGCGTGCCGGGGAAGAGAGGCGAGCAGTACTTC
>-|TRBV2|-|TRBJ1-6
CASRFGGNNSPLHF
TGTGCCAGCAGGTTTGGCGGAAATAATTCACCCCTCCACTTT
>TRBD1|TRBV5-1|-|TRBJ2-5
CASSLGQGARETQYF
TGCGCCAGCAGCTTGGGACAGGGGGCAAGAGAGACCCAGTACTTC
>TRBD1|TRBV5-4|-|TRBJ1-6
CASSWGQGHNSPLHF
TGTGCCAGCAGCTGGGGACAGGGGCATAATTCACCCCTCCACTTT
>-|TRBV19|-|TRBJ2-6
CASLRLEKSSGANVLTF
TGTGCCAGTCTTCGACTGGAAAAGAGCTCTGGGGCCAACGTCCTGACTTTC
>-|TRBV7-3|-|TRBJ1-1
CASSLMVNTEAFF
TGTGCCAGCAGCTTAATGGTGAACACTGAAGCTTTCTTT
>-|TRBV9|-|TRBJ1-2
CASSVALTDGYTF
TGTGCCAGCAGCGTAGCTCTGACGGATGGCTACACCTTC
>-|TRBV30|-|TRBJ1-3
CAWIPPGVLSGNTIYF
TGTGCCTGGATACCGCCAGGGGTGCTCTCTGGAAACACCATATATTTT
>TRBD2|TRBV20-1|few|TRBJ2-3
CSAFSGGWDF
TGCAGTGCTTTTAGCGGGGGGTGGGATTTT
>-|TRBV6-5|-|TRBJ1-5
CASSFQGVNSNQPQHF
TGTGCCAGCAGTTTCCAAGGGGTAAATAGCAATCAGCCCCAGCATTTT
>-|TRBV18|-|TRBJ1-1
CASSPGVEREAFF
TGTGCCAGCTCACCAGGGGTTGAACGAGAAGCTTTCTTT
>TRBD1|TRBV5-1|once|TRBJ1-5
CASSWTGLAGNLHF
TGCGCCAGCAGCTGGACAGGGTTGGCAGGGAATCTTCATTTT
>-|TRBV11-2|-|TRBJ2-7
CASSPPYSYEQYF
TGTGCCAGCAGCCCACCGTACTCCTACGAGCAGTACTTC
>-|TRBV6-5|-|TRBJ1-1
CASSLKADVEGAFF
TGTGCCAGCAGTTTAAAGGCTGACGTCGAGGGAGCTTTCTTT
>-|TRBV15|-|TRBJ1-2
CATSGGRLYGYTF
TGTGCCACCTCCGGAGGTCGTCTCTATGGCTACACCTTC
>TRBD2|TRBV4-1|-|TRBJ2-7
CASSPWTSGYEQYF
TGCGCCAGCAGCCCATGGACTAGCGGGTACGAGCAGTACTTC
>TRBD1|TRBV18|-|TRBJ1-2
CASSPGQTGQGLGGYTF
TGTGCCAGCTCACCAGGGCAAACAGGACAGGGCCTCGGAGGCTACACCTTC
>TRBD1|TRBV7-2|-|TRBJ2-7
CASSYRDRTYEQYF
TGTGCCAGCAGCTACCGGGACAGAACCTACGAGCAGTACTTC
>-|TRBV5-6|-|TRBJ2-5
CASSQPTPSHQYF
TGTGCCAGCAGCCAACCTACCCCTAGCCACCAGTACTTC
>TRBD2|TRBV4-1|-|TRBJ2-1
CASSQQSGGASSYNEQFF
TGCGCCAGCAGCCAACAAAGCGGGGGGGCCAGCTCCTACAATGAGCAGTTCTTC
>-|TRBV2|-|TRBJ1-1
CASRGGGGNTEAFF
TGTGCCAGCAGGGGGGGCGGCGGGAACACTGAAGCTTTCTTT
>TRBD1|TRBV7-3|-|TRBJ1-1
CASSPDRGRGWTEAFF
TGTGCCAGCAGCCCCGACAGGGGAAGGGGGTGGACTGAAGCTTTCTTT
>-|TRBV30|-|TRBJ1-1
CAWRMGEMNTEAFF
TGTGCCTGGAGAATGGGGGAGATGAACACTGAAGCTTTCTTT